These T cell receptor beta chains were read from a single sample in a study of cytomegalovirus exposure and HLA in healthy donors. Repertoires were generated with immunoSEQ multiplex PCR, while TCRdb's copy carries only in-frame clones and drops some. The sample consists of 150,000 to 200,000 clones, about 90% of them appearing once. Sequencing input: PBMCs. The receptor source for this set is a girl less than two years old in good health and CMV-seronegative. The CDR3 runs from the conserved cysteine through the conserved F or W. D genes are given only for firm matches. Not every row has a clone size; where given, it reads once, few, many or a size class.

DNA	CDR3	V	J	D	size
TGTGCCAGCAGCAAGAGGGACAGGGGGCGCGGTGAGCAGTTCTTC	CASSKRDRGRGEQFF	TRBV21-1	TRBJ2-1	.	.
TGTGCCAGCAGCTTCGCAGGGGCGAATGAGCAGTTCTTC	CASSFAGANEQFF	TRBV7-2	TRBJ2-1	.	.
TGTGCCAGCAGTGTTCGGCAGGGTGGGGAAAAACTGTTTTTT	CASSVRQGGEKLFF	TRBV6-1	TRBJ1-4	.	.
TGTGCCAGCAGTTACGAGCCCCTGACAGGGGCCGGCATTCAGTACTTC	CASSYEPLTGAGIQYF	TRBV6-5	TRBJ2-4	TRBD1	.
TGTGCCAGCCAAACATCTAGCGGGACCAAAAATGAGCAGTTCTTC	CASQTSSGTKNEQFF	TRBV21-1	TRBJ2-1	.	.
TGTGCCATTCAGGGGACCTCCTACGAGCAGTACTTC	CAIQGTSYEQYF	TRBV10-3	TRBJ2-7	.	.
TGTGCCAGCAGCTTTGGACTCGACACAGATACGCAGTATTTT	CASSFGLDTDTQYF	TRBV7-6	TRBJ2-3	.	.
TGTTCCAGCAGCTTAGAGGGGAGTCAGCGGGACTCCTACAATGAGCAGTTCTTC	CSSSLEGSQRDSYNEQFF	TRBV7-9	TRBJ2-1	TRBD2	.
TGCGCCAGCAGTACTGGTGTGGGGGGAGACATTCGCTTCAATGAGCAGTTCTTC	CASSTGVGGDIRFNEQFF	TRBV10-2	TRBJ2-1	.	.
TGTGCCAGCAGTTCGATAACAGGGGAATTGTACGAGCAGTACTTC	CASSSITGELYEQYF	TRBV27	TRBJ2-7	TRBD1	.
TGTGCCTACGGCCTGGGACTAAGTTATGGCTACACCTTC	CAYGLGLSYGYTF	TRBV30	TRBJ1-2	.	few
TGTGCCAGCAGCTTTCCCGCGGGCAATTGTGGCAATCAGCCCCAGCATTTT	CASSFPAGNCGNQPQHF	TRBV7-3	TRBJ1-5	.	.
TGTGCCAGTAGTACCGGGACAACCTACGAGCAGTACTTC	CASSTGTTYEQYF	TRBV19	TRBJ2-7	.	.
TGTGCCAGCTCACTAAGACTAGCGGGGACAGATACGCAGTATTTT	CASSLRLAGTDTQYF	TRBV18	TRBJ2-3	TRBD2	.
TGTGCCAGCAGTGAGGAGTCAGGGGGTGGCTACACCTTC	CASSEESGGGYTF	TRBV6-5	TRBJ1-2	TRBD1	.
TGTTCCAGCAGCTTTCAACTTCGCAGGGACACTGAAGCTTTCTTT	CSSSFQLRRDTEAFF	TRBV7-9	TRBJ1-1	.	few
TGCGCCAGCAGCCAATTACGGGGGGCGAAAACTGAAGCTTTCTTT	CASSQLRGAKTEAFF	TRBV4-1	TRBJ1-1	.	.